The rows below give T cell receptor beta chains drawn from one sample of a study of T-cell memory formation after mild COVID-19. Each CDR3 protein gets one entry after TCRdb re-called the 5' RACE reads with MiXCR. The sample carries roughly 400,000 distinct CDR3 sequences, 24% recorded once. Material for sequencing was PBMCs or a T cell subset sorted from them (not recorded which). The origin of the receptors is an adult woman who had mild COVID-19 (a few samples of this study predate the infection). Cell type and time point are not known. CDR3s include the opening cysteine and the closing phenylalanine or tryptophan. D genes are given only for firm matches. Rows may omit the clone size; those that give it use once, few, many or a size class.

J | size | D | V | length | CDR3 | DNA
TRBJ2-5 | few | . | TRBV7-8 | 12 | CASSHPEGYQYF | TGTGCCAGCAGCCACCCCGAGGGTTACCAGTACTTC
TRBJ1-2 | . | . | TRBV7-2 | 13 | CASSLDGGNGYTF | TGTGCCAGCAGCTTAGATGGTGGGAATGGCTACACCTTC
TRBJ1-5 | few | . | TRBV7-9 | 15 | CASSLGQPSNQPQHF | TGTGCCAGCAGCTTAGGCCAGCCTAGCAATCAGCCCCAGCATTTT
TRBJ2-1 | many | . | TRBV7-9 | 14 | CASGRDETYNEQFF | TGTGCCAGCGGCAGGGATGAGACCTACAATGAGCAGTTCTTC
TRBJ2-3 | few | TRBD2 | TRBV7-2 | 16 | CASSLVSSGSSDTQYF | TGTGCCAGCAGCTTAGTGTCTAGCGGGAGTTCAGATACGCAGTATTTT
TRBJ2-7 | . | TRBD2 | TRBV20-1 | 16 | CSAEGTSGSLSYEQYF | TGCAGTGCTGAGGGGACTAGCGGGAGTTTGTCCTACGAGCAGTACTTC
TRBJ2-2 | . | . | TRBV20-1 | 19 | CSARAYPRGGVLVTGELFF | TGCAGTGCTAGAGCATACCCGAGGGGGGGCGTGTTAGTCACCGGGGAGCTGTTTTTT
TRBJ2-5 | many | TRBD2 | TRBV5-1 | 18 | CASSRGLAGEKRRETQYF | TGCGCCAGCAGCCGTGGACTAGCGGGGGAGAAAAGGCGGGAGACCCAGTACTTC
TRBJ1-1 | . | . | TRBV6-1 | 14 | CASSVGRMDTEAFF | TGTGCCAGCAGTGTCGGGCGGATGGACACTGAAGCTTTCTTT
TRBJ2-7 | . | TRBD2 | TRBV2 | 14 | CASTQPGLGYEQYF | TGTGCCAGCACCCAACCGGGACTAGGCTACGAGCAGTACTTC
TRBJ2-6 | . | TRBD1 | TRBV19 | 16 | CASRDTGGYGANVLTF | TGTGCCAGTAGAGATACAGGGGGATATGGGGCCAACGTCCTGACTTTC
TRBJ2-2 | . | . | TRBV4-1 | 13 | CASSPKNTGELFF | TGCGCCAGCAGCCCTAAGAACACCGGGGAGCTGTTTTTT
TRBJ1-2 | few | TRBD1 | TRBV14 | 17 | CASSQAGWTGPFYGYTF | TGTGCCAGCAGCCAAGCCGGTTGGACAGGGCCCTTCTATGGCTACACCTTC
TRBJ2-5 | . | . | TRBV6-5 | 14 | CASSYIPGQETQYF | TGTGCCAGCAGTTACATCCCGGGCCAGGAGACCCAGTACTTC
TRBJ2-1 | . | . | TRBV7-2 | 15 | CASSSGPHSYNEQFF | TGTGCCAGCAGCTCCGGACCTCATTCCTACAATGAGCAGTTCTTC
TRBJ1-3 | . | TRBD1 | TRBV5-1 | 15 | CASSFGTGNGNTIYF | TGCGCCAGCAGCTTTGGGACAGGGAATGGAAACACCATATATTTT
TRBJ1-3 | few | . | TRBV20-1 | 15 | CSARGGVGSGNTIYF | TGCAGTGCTAGAGGTGGAGTGGGATCTGGAAACACCATATATTTT
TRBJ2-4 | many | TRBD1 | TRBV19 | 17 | CASSIGQGAWASNIQYF | TGTGCCAGTAGTATCGGACAGGGGGCGTGGGCTAGTAACATTCAGTACTTC
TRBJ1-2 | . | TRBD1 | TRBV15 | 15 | CATSKGQGASYGYTF | TGTGCCACCAGCAAAGGACAGGGGGCGTCCTATGGCTACACCTTC
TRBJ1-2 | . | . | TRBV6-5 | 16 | CASSYSLPGTHYGYTF | TGTGCCAGCAGTTACTCGTTGCCAGGGACCCACTATGGCTACACCTTC
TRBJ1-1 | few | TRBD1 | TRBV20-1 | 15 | CSARSVLTGGTEAFF | TGCAGTGCTAGAAGTGTGCTAACAGGGGGCACTGAAGCTTTCTTT
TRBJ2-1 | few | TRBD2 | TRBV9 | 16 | CASSVAGSGSYNEQFF | TGTGCCAGCAGCGTAGCCGGTAGCGGGAGCTACAATGAGCAGTTCTTC
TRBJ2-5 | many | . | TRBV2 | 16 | CASSEDPGPGLETQYF | TGTGCCAGCAGTGAGGACCCAGGACCTGGATTAGAGACCCAGTACTTC
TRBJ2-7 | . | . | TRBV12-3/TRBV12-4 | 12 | CASSSGHLEQYF | TGTGCCAGCAGTTCAGGACATCTCGAGCAGTACTTC
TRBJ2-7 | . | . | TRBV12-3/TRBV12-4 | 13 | CASSLHPSYEQYF | TGTGCCAGCAGTTTACACCCTTCCTACGAGCAGTACTTC
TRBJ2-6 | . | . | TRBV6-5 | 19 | CASSYSFGSRFSGANVLTF | TGTGCCAGCAGTTACTCGTTTGGGAGCCGGTTCTCTGGGGCCAACGTCCTGACTTTC
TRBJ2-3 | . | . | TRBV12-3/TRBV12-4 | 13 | CASSQVGADTQYF | TGTGCCAGCTCGCAGGTGGGGGCAGATACGCAGTATTTT
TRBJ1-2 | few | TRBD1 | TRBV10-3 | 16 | CATAEIGQGASDGYTF | TGTGCCACCGCAGAAATTGGACAGGGGGCATCGGATGGCTACACCTTC
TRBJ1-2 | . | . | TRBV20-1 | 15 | CSARARTETTYGYTF | TGCAGTGCTAGAGCCAGGACAGAAACGACCTATGGCTACACCTTC
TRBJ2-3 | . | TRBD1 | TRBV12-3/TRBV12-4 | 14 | CASSLPGQADTQYF | TGTGCCAGCAGTTTACCGGGACAGGCAGATACGCAGTATTTT
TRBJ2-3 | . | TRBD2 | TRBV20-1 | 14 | CSARSLADTDTQYF | TGCAGTGCTAGATCACTAGCGGATACAGATACGCAGTATTTT
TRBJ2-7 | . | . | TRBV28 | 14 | CASSFSQGDYEQYF | TGTGCCAGCAGTTTCTCACAGGGCGACTACGAGCAGTACTTC
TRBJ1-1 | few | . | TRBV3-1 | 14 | CASSQAGGNTEAFF | TGTGCCAGCAGCCAAGCGGGGGGGAACACTGAAGCTTTCTTT